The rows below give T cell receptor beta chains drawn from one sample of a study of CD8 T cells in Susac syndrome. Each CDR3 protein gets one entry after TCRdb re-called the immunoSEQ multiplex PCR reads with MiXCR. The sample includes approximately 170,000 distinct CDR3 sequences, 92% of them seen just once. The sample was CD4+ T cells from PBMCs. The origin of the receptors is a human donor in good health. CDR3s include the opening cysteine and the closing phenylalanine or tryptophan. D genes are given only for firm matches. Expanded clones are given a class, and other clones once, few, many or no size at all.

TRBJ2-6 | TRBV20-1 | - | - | TGCAGTGCTTGGGGCTCTGGGGCCAACGTCCTGACTTTC | CSAWGSGANVLTF
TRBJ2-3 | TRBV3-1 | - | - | TGTGCCAGCAGCCCCCCTACTATCGGGCGCACAGATACGCAGTATTTT | CASSPPTIGRTDTQYF
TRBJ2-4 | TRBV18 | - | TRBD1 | TGTGCCAGCTATACCGGGACAGGTGCCAAAAACATTCAGTACTTC | CASYTGTGAKNIQYF
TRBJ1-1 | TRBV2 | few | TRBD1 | TGTGCCAGCAGTGGAACAGGGGGAACTGAAGCTTTCTTT | CASSGTGGTEAFF
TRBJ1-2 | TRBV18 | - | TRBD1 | TGTGCCAGCTCACCACAGGACAGGGAGAACTATGGCTACACCTTC | CASSPQDRENYGYTF
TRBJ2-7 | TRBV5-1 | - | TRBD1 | TGCGCCAGCAGCCCAGGGACAGGGCTAACCTACGAGCAGTACTTC | CASSPGTGLTYEQYF
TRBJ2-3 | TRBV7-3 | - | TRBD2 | TGTGCCAGCAGAACAACTAGCGAGATCACAGATACGCAGTATTTT | CASRTTSEITDTQYF
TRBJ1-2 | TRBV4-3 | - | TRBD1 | TGCGCCAGCAGCCCTACTCGCTGGGACAGCGGCTACACCTTC | CASSPTRWDSGYTF
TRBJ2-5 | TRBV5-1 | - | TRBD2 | TGCGCCAGCAGCTTAACTACTAGCGAAGAGACCCAGTACTTC | CASSLTTSEETQYF
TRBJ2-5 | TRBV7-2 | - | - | TGTGCCAGCAGCTTAGGGGTTCGGCAAGAGACCCAGTACTTC | CASSLGVRQETQYF
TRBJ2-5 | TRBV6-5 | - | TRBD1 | TGTGCCAGCAGTTACTCAGCAGGGGGCCTTTGGGAGACCCAGTACTTC | CASSYSAGGLWETQYF
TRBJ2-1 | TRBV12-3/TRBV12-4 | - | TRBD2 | TGTGCCAGCAGTGCCTGGTTTGCTAGCGGGAGTTATGAGCAGTTCTTC | CASSAWFASGSYEQFF
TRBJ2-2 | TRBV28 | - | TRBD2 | TGTGCCAGCAGCCTACCCGGGACTAGCAGGGAGGGGAACACCGGGGAGCTGTTTTTT | CASSLPGTSREGNTGELFF
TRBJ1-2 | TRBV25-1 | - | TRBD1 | TGTGCCAGCACCGATGATCGCAGGGGGCGAGACTATGGCTACACCTTC | CASTDDRRGRDYGYTF